This TCR beta chain was obtained from a study of blood T cell repertoires in COVID-19. Turning to the study itself: Collection of acute and convalescent COVID-19 samples took place in the United States, Italy and Spain. Sources were T cells, B-cell-depleted T cells, or PBMCs; the material itself was cDNA or gDNA.

Measured with immunoSEQ multiplex PCR; TCRdb has only the in-frame clones, and not every one. The data show 150,000 to 190,000 clones, roughly nine tenths seen once. With 0 bases removed from V and 5 bases from J, the gap between germline ends came to 9 bases. The germline gives CDR1 SGDLS, CDR2 YYNGEE. This CDR3 is built from 14 residues. The TCR was taken from a woman between 65 and 79 years old with acute or convalescent COVID-19. The sample was peripheral blood. The gene calls are TRBV9 and TRBJ1-3; D gene unclear. CDR3 bases: TGTGCCAGCAGCGTAGATCTCCAGAGAAACACCATATATTTT. Residues: CASSVDLQRNTIYF.